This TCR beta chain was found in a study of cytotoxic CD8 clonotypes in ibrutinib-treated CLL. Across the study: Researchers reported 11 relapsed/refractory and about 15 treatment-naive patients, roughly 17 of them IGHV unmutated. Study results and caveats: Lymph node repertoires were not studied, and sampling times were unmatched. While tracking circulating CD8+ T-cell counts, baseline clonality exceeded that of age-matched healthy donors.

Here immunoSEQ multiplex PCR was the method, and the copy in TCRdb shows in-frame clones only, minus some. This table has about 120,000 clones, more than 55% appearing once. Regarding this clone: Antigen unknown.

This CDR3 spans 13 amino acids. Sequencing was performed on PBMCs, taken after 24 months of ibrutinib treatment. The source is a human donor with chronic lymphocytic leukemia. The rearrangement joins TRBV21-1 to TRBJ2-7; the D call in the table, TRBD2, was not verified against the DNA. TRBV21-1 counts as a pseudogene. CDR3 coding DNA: TGTGCCAGTCCCCTAGCGGCCTCCTACGAGCAGTACTTC. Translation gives CASPLAASYEQYF.